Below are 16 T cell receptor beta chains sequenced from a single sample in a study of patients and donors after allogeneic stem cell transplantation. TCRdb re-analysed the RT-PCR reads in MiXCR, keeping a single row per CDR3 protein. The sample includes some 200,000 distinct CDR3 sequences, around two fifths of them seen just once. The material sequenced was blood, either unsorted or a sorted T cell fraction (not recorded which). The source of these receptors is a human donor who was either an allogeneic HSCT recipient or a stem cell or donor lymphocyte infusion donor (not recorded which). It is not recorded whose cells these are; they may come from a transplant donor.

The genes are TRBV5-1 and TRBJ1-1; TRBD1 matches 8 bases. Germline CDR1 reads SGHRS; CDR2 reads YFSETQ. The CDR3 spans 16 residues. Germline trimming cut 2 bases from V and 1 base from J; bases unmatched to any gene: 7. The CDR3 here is CASSFSQGTGNTEAFF. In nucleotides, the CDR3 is TGCGCCAGCAGCTTCTCTCAAGGGACAGGGAACACTGAAGCTTTCTTT.

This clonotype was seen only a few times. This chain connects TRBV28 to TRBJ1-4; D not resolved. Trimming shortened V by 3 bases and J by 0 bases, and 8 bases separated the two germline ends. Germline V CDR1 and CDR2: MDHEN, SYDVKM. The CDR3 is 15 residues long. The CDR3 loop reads CASSLNPATNEKLFF. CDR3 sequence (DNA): TGTGCCAGCAGTTTGAACCCTGCAACTAATGAAAAACTGTTTTTT.

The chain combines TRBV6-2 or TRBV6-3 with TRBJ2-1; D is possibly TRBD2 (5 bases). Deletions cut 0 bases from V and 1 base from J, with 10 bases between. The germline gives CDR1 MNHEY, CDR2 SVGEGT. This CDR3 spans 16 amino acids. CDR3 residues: CASSYSLALSYNEQFF. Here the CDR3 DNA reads TGTGCCAGCAGTTACTCCCTAGCTTTATCCTACAATGAGCAGTTCTTC.

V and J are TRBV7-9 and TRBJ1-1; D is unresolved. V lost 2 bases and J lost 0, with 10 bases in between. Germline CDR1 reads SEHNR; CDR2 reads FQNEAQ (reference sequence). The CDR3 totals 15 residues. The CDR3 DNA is TGTGCCAGCAGCTTAATCCAGGCCATGAACACTGAAGCTTTCTTT. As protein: CASSLIQAMNTEAFF.

The chain's CDR3 is CSAPTPATNEKLFF. DNA for the CDR3: TGCAGTGCTCCGACACCAGCAACTAATGAAAAACTGTTTTTT. The rearrangement joins TRBV20-1 to TRBJ1-4; D not certain. V was cut by 5 bases and J by 0 bases, with 10 bases left in between. There are 14 residues in the CDR3. Per germline, CDR1 DFQATT and CDR2 SNEGSKA (reference sequence).

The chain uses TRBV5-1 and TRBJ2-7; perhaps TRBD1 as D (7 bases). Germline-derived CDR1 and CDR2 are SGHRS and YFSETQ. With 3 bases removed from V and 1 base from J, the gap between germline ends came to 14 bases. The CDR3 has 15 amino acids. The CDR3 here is CASSSEGQPSYEQYF. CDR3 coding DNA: TGCGCCAGCAGCTCGGAGGGACAGCCATCCTACGAGCAGTACTTC.

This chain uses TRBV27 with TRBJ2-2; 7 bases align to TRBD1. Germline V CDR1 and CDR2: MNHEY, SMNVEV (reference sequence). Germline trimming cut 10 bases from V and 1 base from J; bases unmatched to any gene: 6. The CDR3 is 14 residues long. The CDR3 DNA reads TGTGCCACCCACAGGGGCGGGAACACCGGGGAGCTGTTTTTT. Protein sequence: CATHRGGNTGELFF.

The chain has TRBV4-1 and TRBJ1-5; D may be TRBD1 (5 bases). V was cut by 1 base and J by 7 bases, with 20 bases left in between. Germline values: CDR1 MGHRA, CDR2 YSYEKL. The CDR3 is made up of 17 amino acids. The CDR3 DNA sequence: TGCGCCAGCAGCCAAGTCGGACGGGGGAGAGACGGACAGCCCCAGCATTTT. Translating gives CASSQVGRGRDGQPQHF.

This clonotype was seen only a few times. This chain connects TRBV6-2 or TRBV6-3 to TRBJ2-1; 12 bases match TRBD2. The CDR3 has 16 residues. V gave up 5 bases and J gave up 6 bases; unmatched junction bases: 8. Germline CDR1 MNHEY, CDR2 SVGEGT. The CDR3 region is CASSATLAGGLNEQFF. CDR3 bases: TGTGCCAGCAGTGCCACTCTAGCGGGAGGGCTCAATGAGCAGTTCTTC.

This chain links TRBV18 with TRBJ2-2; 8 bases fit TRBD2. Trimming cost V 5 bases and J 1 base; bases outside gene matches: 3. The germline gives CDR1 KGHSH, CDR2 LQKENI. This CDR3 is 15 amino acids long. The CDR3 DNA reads TGTGCCAGCTCAATACTAGCGGAGAACACCGGGGAGCTGTTTTTT. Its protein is CASSILAENTGELFF.

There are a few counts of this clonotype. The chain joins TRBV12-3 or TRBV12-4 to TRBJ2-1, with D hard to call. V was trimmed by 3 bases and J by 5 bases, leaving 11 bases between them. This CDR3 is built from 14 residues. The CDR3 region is CASSLTGHHNEQFF. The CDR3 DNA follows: TGTGCCAGCAGTTTGACCGGGCACCACAATGAGCAGTTCTTC.

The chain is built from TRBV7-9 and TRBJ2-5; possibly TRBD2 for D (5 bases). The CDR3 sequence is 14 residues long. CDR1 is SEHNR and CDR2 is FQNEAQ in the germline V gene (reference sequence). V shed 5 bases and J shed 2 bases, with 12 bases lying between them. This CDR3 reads CASSPGESQETQYF. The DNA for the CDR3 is TGTGCCAGCAGCCCCGGGGAGTCGCAAGAGACCCAGTACTTC.

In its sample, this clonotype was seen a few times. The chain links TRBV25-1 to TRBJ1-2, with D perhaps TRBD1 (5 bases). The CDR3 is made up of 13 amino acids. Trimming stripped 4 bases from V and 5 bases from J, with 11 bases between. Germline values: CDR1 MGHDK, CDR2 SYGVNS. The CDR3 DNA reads TGTGCCAGCAGTGGAGACAGACCTTATGGCTACACCTTC. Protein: CASSGDRPYGYTF.

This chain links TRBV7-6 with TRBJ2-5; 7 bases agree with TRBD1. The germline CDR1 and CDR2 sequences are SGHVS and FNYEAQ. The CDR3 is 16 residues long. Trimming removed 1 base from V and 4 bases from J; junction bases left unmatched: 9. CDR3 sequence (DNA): TGTGCCAGCAGCTTAGGCCCCGGGACAGAGGGAGAGACCCAGTACTTC. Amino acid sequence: CASSLGPGTEGETQYF.

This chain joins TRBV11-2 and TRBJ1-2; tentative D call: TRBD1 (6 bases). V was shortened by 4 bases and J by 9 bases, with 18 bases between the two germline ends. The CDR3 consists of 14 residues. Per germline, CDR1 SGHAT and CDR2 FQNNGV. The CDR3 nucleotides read TGTGCCAGCAGCTCCTACAGGGAACGGGAAAGCTACACCTTC. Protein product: CASSSYRERESYTF.

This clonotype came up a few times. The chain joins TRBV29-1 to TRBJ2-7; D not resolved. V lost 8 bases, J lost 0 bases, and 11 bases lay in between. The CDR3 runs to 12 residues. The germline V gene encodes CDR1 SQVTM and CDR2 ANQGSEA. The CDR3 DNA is TGCAGCTTCCACGACGGCTCCTACGAGCAGTACTTC. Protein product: CSFHDGSYEQYF.